The next 28 T cell receptor beta chains were all read from a single sample in a study of blood T cell repertoires in COVID-19. Generated by immunoSEQ multiplex PCR, the TCRdb table keeps only in-frame clones and is missing some. The sample has about half a million clones; roughly nine tenths are singletons. Material for sequencing was PBMCs or T cells enriched from blood (not recorded which). The receptors here all came from a woman aged 60-75 years who had recovered from COVID-19.

The gene calls are TRBV18 and TRBJ2-5, with 8 positions matching TRBD1. The CDR3 is 17 amino acids. CDR1 is KGHSH, CDR2 LQKENI, per germline. V dropped 3 bases and J dropped 4; count of bases not matched to a gene: 13. For the CDR3, the DNA is TGTGCCAGCTCACCCCTCCCGAGACAGGGGTCGGGAGAGACCCAGTACTTC. Amino acid sequence: CASSPLPRQGSGETQYF.

The chain couples TRBV15 to TRBJ2-1; 9 nucleotides line up with TRBD1. V was clipped by 5 bases and J by 6 bases; unmatched bases: 11. CDR1 is LNHNV and CDR2 is YYDKDF in the germline V gene (reference sequence). This CDR3 spans 16 amino acids. The CDR3 sequence: CATSHKTGGRRNEQFF. The CDR3 nucleotides are TGTGCCACCAGCCATAAAACAGGGGGCCGTCGCAATGAGCAGTTCTTC.

V is TRBV6-5 and J is TRBJ1-2; 7 bases are a match to TRBD1. V lost 6 bases, J lost 1 base, and 8 bases stayed unmatched. Germline V lookup: CDR1 MNHEY, CDR2 SVGAGI. This CDR3 is 15 amino acids long. DNA for the CDR3: TGTGCCAGCAGCCTGACAGGGACCTATAACTATGGCTACACCTTC. It is translated as CASSLTGTYNYGYTF.

The V call is TRBV4-1, the J call TRBJ2-6, with TRBD2 as a possible D gene (6 bases). The CDR3 runs to 16 residues. Trimming removed 3 bases at V and 4 bases at J, with 13 bases between. The germline CDR1 and CDR2 sequences are MGHRA and YSYEKL. CDR3 amino acids: CASSQGSREGANVLTF. The CDR3, as DNA: TGCGCCAGCAGCCAGGGGTCGCGGGAAGGGGCCAACGTCCTGACTTTC.

V usage is TRBV29-1 and J usage is TRBJ1-4, with TRBD1 matching 11 bases. V gave up 5 bases and J gave up 10 bases; unmatched junction bases: 6. In germline, CDR1 is SQVTM, CDR2 ANQGSEA. The CDR3 totals 13 residues. DNA of the CDR3: TGCAGCGTTTCTCCCGGGACAGGGGGAAAACTGTTTTTT. Protein sequence: CSVSPGTGGKLFF.

This clone has only one observation. The rearrangement links TRBV2 to TRBJ1-1; 7 bases are shared with TRBD1. J was trimmed by 4 bases and V by 8 bases; bases with no gene match: 10. CDR1 SNHLY and CDR2 FYNNEI come from the germline V gene. The length of the CDR3 is 14 residues. CDR3 DNA: TGTGCCAGCCGGGACAGTGGATTGATCACTGAAGCTTTCTTT. Its translation is CASRDSGLITEAFF.

This clone was seen only once. V gene TRBV4-1 combines with J gene TRBJ2-5; D is possibly TRBD1 (5 bases). CDR1 is MGHRA, CDR2 YSYEKL, per germline. V was trimmed by 1 base and J by 2 bases, leaving 11 bases between them. CDR3 length: 15 residues. The CDR3 DNA reads as TGCGCCAGCAGCCAAGTGGGCAGGGCACAAGAGACCCAGTACTTC. Its translation is CASSQVGRAQETQYF.

The J gene is TRBJ1-4, the V gene TRBV6-5; TRBD1 matches at 7 bases. J gave up 1 base and V 4 bases, and 6 bases lay outside the gene matches. Germline V CDR1 and CDR2: MNHEY, SVGAGI. The CDR3 is 16 amino acids. Here the CDR3 reads CASSSQGSRTNEKLFF. Here the CDR3 DNA reads TGTGCCAGCAGTTCACAGGGGAGTAGAACTAATGAAAAACTGTTTTTT.

CDR3 region: CASSPQNREGWTEAFF. As DNA, the CDR3 is TGTGCCAGCTCACCACAAAACAGGGAAGGGTGGACTGAAGCTTTCTTT. This chain links TRBV18 with TRBJ1-1; the D gene is possibly TRBD1 (6 bases). The CDR3 covers 16 residues. Trimming cost V 1 base and J 5 bases, with 17 bases left between them. Per germline, CDR1 KGHSH and CDR2 LQKENI.

The V and J genes are TRBV11-2 and TRBJ1-1, with D maybe TRBD1 (6 bases). CDR1 and CDR2 from the germline V gene are SGHAT and FQNNGV. The CDR3 consists of 14 residues. Between the trimmed V and J ends, which lost 5 bases and 8 bases, there was a span of 18 bases. Here the CDR3 DNA reads TGTGCCAGCAGCCCTCCTCTTGACAGGATCGAAGCTTTCTTT. It codes for CASSPPLDRIEAFF.

V is TRBV5-4 and J is TRBJ2-3; tentatively, D is TRBD2 (6 bases). In germline, CDR1 is SGHNT, CDR2 YYREEE (reference sequence). This CDR3 has 14 residues. V was trimmed by 3 bases and J by 2 bases, leaving 10 bases between them. CDR3 protein: CASSSGLDTDTQYF. CDR3 DNA sequence: TGTGCCAGCAGCTCGGGACTTGACACAGATACGCAGTATTTT.

This clone was counted a single time. The V call is TRBV2, the J call TRBJ2-2; maybe TRBD2 (5 bases). The CDR3 consists of 13 residues. Germline V CDR1 and CDR2: SNHLY, FYNNEI. V was trimmed by 6 bases and J by 3 bases, leaving 8 bases between them. CDR3 in DNA: TGTGCCAGCAGAGGACTTTACACCGGGGAGCTGTTTTTT. Residues: CASRGLYTGELFF.

Remarks on this clone: The sample has other DNA sequences that encode this CDR3 too. The CDR3 DNA is TGCGCCAGCAGCTTGGGGCAGGGAACCGGGGAGCTGTTTTTT. Protein: CASSLGQGTGELFF. The V and J genes are TRBV5-1 and TRBJ2-2; D may be TRBD1 (5 bases). The CDR3 runs to 14 residues. The V and J ends lost 0 bases and 5 bases respectively, with 8 bases between them. Germline V gene sequence: CDR1 SGHRS, CDR2 YFSETQ.

The V and J genes are TRBV2 and TRBJ2-2; D call uncertain. Germline CDR1 reads SNHLY; CDR2 reads FYNNEI. V lost 6 bases and J lost 0, with 14 bases in between. CDR3 size: 16 residues. This CDR3 reads CASRRGISPNTGELFF. CDR3 nucleotides: TGTGCCAGCAGGCGCGGCATTTCCCCGAACACCGGGGAGCTGTTTTTT. The full variable domain, in which reference TRBV2 and TRBJ2-2 provide the parts outside the CDR3, is EPEVTQTPSHQVTQMGQEVILRCVPISNHLYFYWYRQILGQKVEFLVSFYNNEISEKSEIFDDQFSVERPDGSNFTLKIRSTKLEDSAMYFCASRRGISPNTGELFFGEGSRLTVL.

This chain joins TRBV19 and TRBJ2-6; 8 bases are a match to TRBD1. The V gene end was trimmed by 10 bases and the J gene end by 0 bases; junction bases not matched to a gene: 5. The CDR3 consists of 15 residues. CDR1 and CDR2 (germline): LNHDA, SQIVND (reference sequence). CDR3 DNA: TGTGCCACTAAACAGGGGGTCTCTGGGGCCAACGTCCTGACTTTC. This encodes CATKQGVSGANVLTF.

This clone appeared a single time. The chain employs TRBV5-6 and TRBJ1-2, with D unclear. V was pared by 0 bases and J by 4 bases, with 10 bases between. The length of the CDR3 is 14 residues. Per germline, CDR1 SGHDT and CDR2 YYEEEE. CDR3 sequence (DNA): TGTGCCAGCAGCTTGGGCAGCAGGCCCTATGGCTACACCTTC. Protein product: CASSLGSRPYGYTF. Complete variable domain (other parts from reference TRBV5-6 and TRBJ1-2): DAGVTQSPTHLIKTRGQQVTLRCSPKSGHDTVSWYQQALGQGPQFIFQYYEEEERQRGNFPDRFSGHQFPNYSSELNVNALLLGDSALYLCASSLGSRPYGYTFGSGTRLTVV.

The chain has TRBV11-2 and TRBJ2-7; 7 bases are shared with TRBD1. The CDR3 consists of 13 residues. V dropped 2 bases and J dropped 6; count of bases not matched to a gene: 4. The germline V gene has CDR1 SGHAT and CDR2 FQNNGV. CDR3 bases: TGTGCCAGCAGCTTACACAGGGGTGGCGAGCAGTACGTC. The encoded protein is CASSLHRGGEQYV.

The chain carries TRBV30 and TRBJ1-1, with a possible D match to TRBD1 (6 bases). The CDR3 has 13 residues. V was pared by 1 base and J by 0 bases, with 6 bases between. Germline CDR1 GTSNPN, CDR2 SVGIG (reference sequence). DNA of the CDR3: TGTGCCTGGAGTGGACAGGTGAACACTGAAGCTTTCTTT. Protein product: CAWSGQVNTEAFF.

The chain uses TRBV11-2 and TRBJ2-4; D might be TRBD1 (6 bases). Germline V CDR1 and CDR2: SGHAT, FQNNGV. The germline V and J ends were trimmed by 1 base and 5 bases, with 6 bases remaining between them. The CDR3 totals 13 residues. CDR3 sequence (DNA): TGTGCCAGCAGCTTAGGGACAGAAAACATTCAGTACTTC. Translating it yields CASSLGTENIQYF.

The chain links TRBV7-8 to TRBJ1-4, with D possibly TRBD1 on 6 matching bases. The CDR3 is 13 amino acids. Germline V gene sequence: CDR1 SGHVS, CDR2 FQNEAQ. V lost 3 bases and J 11 bases, leaving 13 bases between the germline ends. The CDR3 DNA reads as TGTGCCAGCAGCTTTAGAGGCGACAGGAAACTGTTTTTT. Protein product: CASSFRGDRKLFF.

The V and J genes are TRBV11-3 and TRBJ2-2; 8 nucleotides align to TRBD2. The germline gives CDR1 SGHNT, CDR2 YENEEA. The CDR3 spans 14 residues. Unmatched junction bases numbered 8, after V lost 8 bases and J lost 6 bases. CDR3 DNA sequence: TGTGCCAGCGAAGGGGTTAGCGGGGCCGGGGAGCTGTTTTTT. This codes for CASEGVSGAGELFF.

The chain recombines TRBV10-3 with TRBJ2-3; D remains ambiguous. The V end lost 5 bases, the J end lost 2 bases, and 5 bases lay between the germline ends. The CDR3 is 12 residues long. The germline CDR1 and CDR2 sequences are ENHRY and SYGVKD. The CDR3 DNA sequence: TGTGCCATCAGTTTATTCACAGATACGCAGTATTTT. This gives the protein CAISLFTDTQYF.

This clone has just a few counts. The genes are TRBV27 and TRBJ1-1; no firm D call. Per the germline V gene, CDR1 is MNHEY and CDR2 is SMNVEV (reference sequence). V was cut by 7 bases and J by 11 bases, with 14 bases left in between. The CDR3 totals 11 residues. CDR3 region: CASTFGGVAFF. The CDR3 DNA is TGTGCCAGCACTTTCGGCGGGGTTGCTTTCTTT.

The V gene is TRBV4-1, the J gene TRBJ1-5, with a tentative D call TRBD1 (5 bases). Trimming took 1 base from V and 7 from J, leaving 11 bases between them. Germline V gene sequence: CDR1 MGHRA, CDR2 YSYEKL. CDR3 length: 14 amino acids. The CDR3: CASSQAGVKQPQHF. The CDR3 nucleotides read TGCGCCAGCAGCCAAGCGGGGGTAAAGCAGCCCCAGCATTTT.

The chain couples TRBV27 to TRBJ1-2; a weak D match, TRBD1 (5 bases). The germline gives CDR1 MNHEY, CDR2 SMNVEV (reference sequence). There are 15 residues in the CDR3. The V gene lost 6 bases and the J gene lost 1 base, with 15 bases spanning the gap. In DNA, the CDR3 is TGTGCCAGCAGGCTCGTCCCGGACAATAACTATGGCTACACCTTC. Its translation is CASRLVPDNNYGYTF.

The rearrangement uses TRBV10-3 and TRBJ1-3, with D unclear. V was shortened by 5 bases and J by 4 bases, with 18 bases between the two germline ends. Germline lookup yields CDR1 ENHRY and CDR2 SYGVKD. The CDR3 extends over 16 amino acids. DNA for the CDR3: TGTGCCATCAGTCCGAGGTCCCTGGTAAGCGGAAACACCATATATTTT. Encoded protein: CAISPRSLVSGNTIYF.

V and J are TRBV6-5 and TRBJ1-3; 8 positions agree with TRBD1. Germline V CDR1 and CDR2: MNHEY, SVGAGI. The CDR3 is made up of 15 amino acids. J lost 0 bases, V lost 6 bases, and 4 bases had no gene match. The CDR3 is CASSMDRASGNTIYF. CDR3 in DNA: TGTGCCAGCAGCATGGACAGGGCCTCTGGAAACACCATATATTTT.

As for this clone: In the same sample, other DNA sequences code for this CDR3. V and J are TRBV10-3 and TRBJ1-6; TRBD1 agrees at 8 bases. In germline, CDR1 is ENHRY, CDR2 SYGVKD. Trimming cost V 1 base and J 7 bases; bases outside gene matches: 3. The CDR3 consists of 15 residues. In DNA, the CDR3 is TGTGCCATCAGTGAGTTACAGGGGGGAAATTCACCCCTCCACTTT. Translation gives CAISELQGGNSPLHF.